One and the same sample provided the 17 T cell receptor beta chains below, sequenced in a study of CD8+ T cells in alopecia areata. The sequencing template was cDNA reverse transcribed from extracted RNA. The assay was immunoSEQ multiplex PCR, and TCRdb's table has in-frame clones only and misses some. The sample holds 30,000 to 45,000 clones, over 50% seen once. CD4+ cells obtained from roughly 5 patients were subjected to sorting into CD25+CD127- cells. The sequenced sample consisted of CD4+ Tregs sorted from blood. The receptors were sampled from a human donor with alopecia areata.

The chain recombines TRBV6-6 with TRBJ2-3; no definite D call. Germline V CDR1 and CDR2: MNHNY, SVGAGI (reference sequence). V shed 3 bases and J shed 2 bases, with 15 bases lying between them. The CDR3 has 16 amino acids. The CDR3 DNA follows: TGTGCCAGCAGTTATAGGCCAGGAGCCTTCACAGATACGCAGTATTTT. As protein: CASSYRPGAFTDTQYF.

This clone was picked up a small number of times. The chain has TRBV18 and TRBJ1-3, with D possibly matching TRBD1 (5 bases). CDR3 length: 15 amino acids. Germline V gives CDR1 KGHSH, CDR2 LQKENI. The ends were cut back, 3 bases at V and 4 bases at J, with 13 bases in the middle. The CDR3 region is CASSPQLRGGNTIYF. The DNA of the CDR3 is TGTGCCAGCTCACCCCAGTTGAGGGGAGGAAACACCATATATTTT.

The rearrangement links TRBV6-5 to TRBJ2-7, with TRBD2 matching over 9 bases. Germline CDR1 is MNHEY and CDR2 is SVGAGI. The CDR3 sequence is 15 residues long. V shed 4 bases, J shed 4 bases, and the junction held 8 bases outside the gene matches. The CDR3: CASSLGLAAGYEQYF. The CDR3 bases are TGTGCCAGCAGTTTGGGACTAGCCGCGGGGTACGAGCAGTACTTC.

The CDR3 nucleotides are TGTGCCACGCTCGGACTAGCGGGAGCGCAGAGCTCCTACAATGAGCAGTTCTTC. As protein: CATLGLAGAQSSYNEQFF. The V and J genes are TRBV7-2 and TRBJ2-1; 13 bases match TRBD2. The CDR3 length is 18 residues. Trimming at V came to 10 bases and at J to 0 bases, leaving 12 bases not matched to a gene. From germline, CDR1 is SGHTA and CDR2 FQGNSA.

A few counts support this clone. The chain couples TRBV10-3 to TRBJ2-7, with 8 bases lining up with TRBD1. Trimming at V came to 10 bases and at J to 4 bases, leaving 3 bases not matched to a gene. This CDR3 has 11 amino acids. Germline CDR1 reads ENHRY; CDR2 reads SYGVKD. CDR3 DNA: TGTGCCACCGGACAGGGTTACGAGCAGTACTTC. It codes for CATGQGYEQYF.

A note on this clone: The sample holds other DNA sequences that translate to the same CDR3. This chain uses TRBV7-2 with TRBJ2-5, with D unresolved. The CDR3 runs to 12 residues. Trimming took off 1 base at V and 5 bases at J, with 5 bases between the two ends. Germline lookup yields CDR1 SGHTA and CDR2 FQGNSA. CDR3 in amino acids: CASSLVRETQYF. The CDR3 DNA reads TGTGCCAGCAGCTTAGTGAGGGAGACCCAGTACTTC. The variable domain in full, with the rest retrieved from reference TRBV7-2 and TRBJ2-5, is GAGVSQSPSNKVTEKGKDVELRCDPISGHTALYWYRQSLGQGLEFLIYFQGNSAPDKSGLPSDRFSAERTGGSVSTLTIQRTQQEDSAVYLCASSLVRETQYFGPGTRLLVL.

This clone showed up just a few times. The chain couples TRBV29-1 to TRBJ2-1; D possibly uses TRBD1 or TRBD2 (6 bases each). V lost 0 bases and J 6 bases, leaving 18 bases between the germline ends. Germline assignment: CDR1 SQVTM and CDR2 ANQGSEA. This CDR3 spans 16 amino acids. The CDR3: CSVEDRRGSRGNEQFF. CDR3 nucleotides: TGCAGCGTTGAAGATCGGAGGGGGAGTAGAGGCAATGAGCAGTTCTTC.

CDR3 sequence: CASSLWGSSYNEQFF. CDR3 nucleotides: TGTGCCAGCAGCTTATGGGGGAGCTCCTACAATGAGCAGTTCTTC. The chain employs TRBV11-2 and TRBJ2-1; D is tentatively TRBD1 or TRBD2 (5 bases each). Germline CDR1 and CDR2: SGHAT and FQNNGV. Between the trimmed V and J ends, which lost 2 bases and 0 bases, there was a span of 8 bases. This CDR3 has 15 residues.

The CDR3 loop reads CASSFDEEQYF. Written as DNA, the CDR3 is TGCGCCAGCAGCTTTGACGAGGAGCAGTACTTC. The chain is built from TRBV5-1 and TRBJ2-7; D remains ambiguous. The CDR3 has 11 residues. Per germline, CDR1 SGHRS and CDR2 YFSETQ. Trimming removed 2 bases at V and 7 bases at J, with 7 bases between.

Concerning this clone: A read error may produce the germline difference seen at one junction end. The J gene is TRBJ2-5, the V gene TRBV10-3, with 10 bases matching TRBD2. This CDR3 contains 15 residues. Looked up from germline, CDR1 is ENHRY and CDR2 is SYGVKD. CDR3 sequence (DNA): TGTGCCACCAGTTCCCCTAGCGGGGGACAAGAGACCCAGTACTTC. Translation: CATSSPSGGQETQYF.

This clone occurred a few times. The chain couples TRBV7-9 to TRBJ2-1; D possibly corresponds to TRBD2 (5 bases). V was trimmed by 2 bases and J by 10 bases, leaving 9 bases between them. Germline assignment: CDR1 SEHNR and CDR2 FQNEAQ (reference sequence). The length of the CDR3 is 12 residues. CDR3 sequence (DNA): TGTGCCAGCAGCTTATCTCGCGGGGAGCAGTTCTTC. Translation gives CASSLSRGEQFF.

This clone showed up just a few times. The gene calls are TRBV5-6 and TRBJ2-5; 7 nucleotides agree with TRBD2. CDR1 and CDR2 from the germline V gene are SGHDT and YYEEEE. The trim removed 4 bases at V and 10 bases at J, leaving 13 bases unmatched. The CDR3 is 14 amino acids. In DNA form, the CDR3 reads TGTGCCAGCAGCCAAGCTAGCGGCCAGTGGAGCCAGTACTTC. Amino acids: CASSQASGQWSQYF.

The chain has TRBV5-1 and TRBJ2-1, with 8 bases matching TRBD1. V lost 4 bases to trimming and J lost 7 bases; unmatched junction nucleotides: 4. CDR1 and CDR2 from the germline V gene are SGHRS and YFSETQ. The CDR3 has 13 amino acids. The CDR3 sequence: CASSLRQGNEQFF. The CDR3 bases are TGCGCCAGCAGCCTCCGACAGGGGAATGAGCAGTTCTTC.

V usage is TRBV7-9 and J usage is TRBJ2-1; 10 bases are shared with TRBD2. Germline V gives CDR1 SEHNR, CDR2 FQNEAQ (reference sequence). V shed 3 bases, J shed 5 bases, and the junction held 7 bases outside the gene matches. This CDR3 has 16 amino acids. CDR3 amino acids: CASSFPRLAGDNEQFF. CDR3 bases: TGTGCCAGCAGCTTCCCCCGACTAGCGGGTGACAATGAGCAGTTCTTC.

V and J are TRBV29-1 and TRBJ2-6; 7 bases match TRBD1. Germline trimming cut 0 bases from V and 0 bases from J; bases unmatched to any gene: 5. In germline, CDR1 is SQVTM, CDR2 ANQGSEA. The CDR3 sequence is 17 residues long. The chain's CDR3 is CSVEERDRGSGANVLTF. CDR3 DNA: TGCAGCGTTGAAGAACGGGACAGAGGCTCTGGGGCCAACGTCCTGACTTTC.

There are a few counts of this clone. V usage is TRBV5-1 and J usage is TRBJ2-2; D not certain. Deletions cut 0 bases from V and 3 bases from J, with 6 bases between. In germline, CDR1 is SGHRS, CDR2 YFSETQ. The CDR3 spans 14 residues. DNA of the CDR3: TGCGCCAGCAGCTTGGACCCCGACACCGGGGAGCTGTTTTTT. Protein: CASSLDPDTGELFF. Looking up the rest from reference TRBV5-1 and TRBJ2-2 gives the full variable domain: KAGVTQTPRYLIKTRGQQVTLSCSPISGHRSVSWYQQTPGQGLQFLFEYFSETQRNKGNFPGRFSGRQFSNSRSEMNVSTLELGDSALYLCASSLDPDTGELFFGEGSRLTVL.

The V call is TRBV5-1, the J call TRBJ2-5; 15 bases match TRBD2. The V gene's germline CDR1 is SGHRS and CDR2 YFSETQ. The ends lost 4 bases at V and 4 bases at J; junction bases unmatched: 5. This CDR3 spans 16 amino acids. The CDR3 loop reads CASSTAGLAGGETQYF. The CDR3 DNA sequence: TGCGCCAGCAGCACGGCGGGACTAGCGGGAGGAGAGACCCAGTACTTC. The complete variable domain, with remaining parts taken from reference TRBV5-1 and TRBJ2-5, reads KAGVTQTPRYLIKTRGQQVTLSCSPISGHRSVSWYQQTPGQGLQFLFEYFSETQRNKGNFPGRFSGRQFSNSRSEMNVSTLELGDSALYLCASSTAGLAGGETQYFGPGTRLLVL.